These 32 T cell receptor beta chains share one sample of origin, sequenced in a study of blood T cell repertoires in COVID-19. The repertoire was sequenced with immunoSEQ multiplex PCR; TCRdb's copy has only in-frame clones and lacks some. Seen here are about 110,000 clones, just over 90% observed once, and the top ten hold around 1.3%. Sequenced input: peripheral blood. The receptors originated from a woman aged 30 to 39 with acute or convalescent COVID-19.

The chain recombines TRBV14 with TRBJ2-5; 7 bases agree with TRBD1. V dropped 4 bases and J dropped 5; count of bases not matched to a gene: 10. Germline V lookup: CDR1 SGHDN, CDR2 FVKESK. This CDR3 has 15 amino acids. The CDR3 is CASSRMTGFDETQYF. CDR3 DNA: TGTGCCAGCAGCCGCATGACAGGGTTCGATGAGACCCAGTACTTC.

J is TRBJ1-2 and V is TRBV11-2; tentative D call: TRBD1 (6 bases). Germline-derived CDR1 and CDR2 are SGHAT and FQNNGV. The CDR3 is made up of 13 amino acids. V lost 5 bases and J lost 4, with 11 bases in between. DNA of the CDR3: TGTGCCAGCAGCCAGACAGGTCGCTATGGCTACACCTTC. It yields the protein CASSQTGRYGYTF.

The rearrangement links TRBV28 to TRBJ1-3, with D possibly being TRBD1 (6 bases). This CDR3 is built from 14 residues. Germline V CDR1 and CDR2: MDHEN, SYDVKM. V gave up 7 bases and J gave up 0 bases, with 10 bases separating them. The CDR3 DNA reads as TGTGCCAGCATGGACAGTTTCTCTGGAAACACCATATATTTT. Amino acids: CASMDSFSGNTIYF.

This clone was detected once. V gene TRBV11-2 combines with J gene TRBJ2-5, with D possibly being TRBD2 (6 bases). The CDR3 is 16 residues long. Trimming pared 3 bases from V and 4 bases from J, leaving 18 bases between. Germline-derived CDR1 and CDR2 are SGHAT and FQNNGV. The CDR3 protein is CASSLETFGGAETQYF. The CDR3 coding sequence is TGTGCCAGCAGCTTGGAGACCTTCGGGGGAGCAGAGACCCAGTACTTC.

The chain uses TRBV11-3 and TRBJ1-5, with unresolved D. From germline, CDR1 is SGHNT and CDR2 YENEEA. The CDR3 has 15 amino acids. Trimming pared 5 bases from V and 0 bases from J, leaving 11 bases between. The CDR3 region is CASSPGGISNQPQHF. CDR3 bases: TGTGCCAGCAGCCCAGGAGGGATTAGCAATCAGCCCCAGCATTTT.

This sequence joins TRBV5-6 and TRBJ2-1; 7 bases agree with TRBD2. Germline V gives CDR1 SGHDT, CDR2 YYEEEE. V lost 0 bases to trimming and J lost 2 bases; unmatched junction nucleotides: 5. The CDR3 is 16 residues long. The DNA of the CDR3 is TGTGCCAGCAGCTTGGATGGGAGGGTCGCCTACAATGAGCAGTTCTTC. It translates to CASSLDGRVAYNEQFF.

The V gene is TRBV7-2, the J gene TRBJ1-6, with D possibly being TRBD1 (6 bases). The germline V and J ends were trimmed by 3 bases and 7 bases, with 13 bases remaining between them. From germline, CDR1 is SGHTA and CDR2 FQGNSA. The CDR3 has 15 residues. Here the CDR3 reads CASSLTQGRNSPLHF. In nucleotides, the CDR3 is TGTGCCAGCAGCTTGACTCAGGGGCGCAATTCACCCCTCCACTTT.

The genes are TRBV6-5 and TRBJ2-3; D gene uncertain. This CDR3 comprises 13 residues. V lost 9 bases and J 1 base, leaving 11 bases between the germline ends. Germline-derived CDR1 and CDR2 are MNHEY and SVGAGI. The CDR3 coding sequence is TGTGCCAGTAGAGTATCGGGCACAGATACGCAGTATTTT. This sequence encodes CASRVSGTDTQYF.

V gene TRBV7-9 combines with J gene TRBJ1-5; 8 positions match TRBD1. Looked up from germline, CDR1 is SEHNR and CDR2 is FQNEAQ (reference sequence). The CDR3 covers 17 residues. J gave up 0 bases and V 5 bases, and 9 bases lay outside the gene matches. CDR3 in DNA: TGTGCCAGCAGCGAAGGGACAGGTAGCTATAGCAATCAGCCCCAGCATTTT. Amino acids: CASSEGTGSYSNQPQHF.

The chain combines TRBV28 with TRBJ2-2, with TRBD1 matching over 7 bases. In germline, CDR1 is MDHEN, CDR2 SYDVKM. The CDR3 extends over 16 amino acids. Germline trimming cut 7 bases from V and 2 bases from J; bases unmatched to any gene: 10. The CDR3 reads CASTTPWTGNTGELFF. CDR3 nucleotides: TGTGCCAGCACAACCCCTTGGACAGGAAACACCGGGGAGCTGTTTTTT.

The chain employs TRBV5-1 and TRBJ2-2; D unclear. The CDR3 consists of 12 residues. Germline CDR1 reads SGHRS; CDR2 reads YFSETQ. V lost 4 bases and J 1 base, leaving 2 bases between the germline ends. Written as DNA, the CDR3 is TGCGCCAGCAGCCTGAACACCGGGGAGCTGTTTTTT. Protein: CASSLNTGELFF.

The V call is TRBV6-2 or TRBV6-3, the J call TRBJ2-7; 8 positions match TRBD2. Germline values: CDR1 MNHEY, CDR2 SVGEGT. After removal of 5 bases from V and 5 bases from J, the junction contained 17 bases not matched to a gene. The CDR3 is 17 amino acids. CDR3 in amino acids: CASSPGQRGNISNEQYF. CDR3 sequence (DNA): TGTGCCAGCAGTCCCGGCCAGCGGGGGAACATTTCCAACGAGCAGTACTTC.

The chain recombines TRBV28 with TRBJ1-5, with D perhaps matching TRBD1 (5 bases). V dropped 3 bases and J dropped 1 base, with 13 bases sitting between them. The CDR3 covers 16 residues. Germline lookup yields CDR1 MDHEN and CDR2 SYDVKM. The CDR3 here is CASSFDRLGSNQPQHF. The CDR3 region has the DNA TGTGCCAGCAGTTTCGACAGACTCGGAAGCAATCAGCCCCAGCATTTT.

The chain employs TRBV30 and TRBJ2-2, with TRBD2 identical over 9 bases. After removal of 0 bases from V and 3 bases from J, the junction contained 8 bases not matched to a gene. Per germline, CDR1 GTSNPN and CDR2 SVGIG (reference sequence). This CDR3 has 17 amino acids. The CDR3 reads CAWSVPFSGGYTGELFF. CDR3 DNA: TGTGCCTGGAGTGTTCCCTTTAGCGGGGGATACACCGGGGAGCTGTTTTTT.

This clone was recorded only once. V and J are TRBV5-1 and TRBJ2-7; no definite D call. Looked up from germline, CDR1 is SGHRS and CDR2 is YFSETQ. The CDR3 length is 13 residues. With 2 bases removed from V and 2 bases from J, the gap between germline ends came to 8 bases. In nucleotides, the CDR3 is TGCGCCAGCAGCTTTGATCAGACCTACGAGCAGTACTTC. Its translation is CASSFDQTYEQYF. Combining the CDR3 with reference TRBV5-1 and TRBJ2-7 gives the whole variable domain KAGVTQTPRYLIKTRGQQVTLSCSPISGHRSVSWYQQTPGQGLQFLFEYFSETQRNKGNFPGRFSGRQFSNSRSEMNVSTLELGDSALYLCASSFDQTYEQYFGPGTRLTVT.

This sequence joins TRBV7-2 and TRBJ1-5, with 8 positions matching TRBD1. The CDR3 contains 15 residues. Germline V gene sequence: CDR1 SGHTA, CDR2 FQGNSA. Trimming cost V 4 bases and J 10 bases; bases outside gene matches: 12. The DNA for the CDR3 is TGTGCCAGCAGCTCCGGGACAGGAGGGATTTTACCCCAGCATTTT. Translation: CASSSGTGGILPQHF.

The chain links TRBV21-1 to TRBJ2-7; TRBD1 is the table's D call and was not checked against the DNA. TRBV21-1 is a pseudogene. This CDR3 spans 15 amino acids. The CDR3 spells CAMILDWTGTSEQYF. The DNA of the CDR3 is TGTGCCATGATCCTAGACTGGACAGGTACCTCCGAGCAGTACTTC.

In its sample, this clone was seen a few times. The sample carries other DNA sequences with the same CDR3. The chain uses TRBV27 and TRBJ2-3; tentative D call: TRBD2 (6 bases). Deletions cut 0 bases from V and 1 base from J, with 11 bases between. The CDR3 is 16 amino acids. The V gene's germline CDR1 is MNHEY and CDR2 SMNVEV (reference sequence). The CDR3 is CASSLSGGVGTDTQYF. DNA for the CDR3: TGTGCCAGCAGTTTATCAGGAGGGGTAGGCACAGATACGCAGTATTTT.

The chain carries TRBV5-1 and TRBJ2-7; weak D call: TRBD2 (5 bases). The germline gives CDR1 SGHRS, CDR2 YFSETQ. The CDR3 sequence is 13 residues long. V lost 1 base and J 4 bases, leaving 9 bases between the germline ends. The CDR3 sequence is CASSLYGLYEQYF. The CDR3, as DNA: TGCGCCAGCAGCTTGTATGGACTGTACGAGCAGTACTTC.

V is TRBV7-8 and J is TRBJ2-1; weak D call: TRBD2 (5 bases). The CDR3 runs to 16 residues. Germline V gene sequence: CDR1 SGHVS, CDR2 FQNEAQ. The ends were cut back, 5 bases at V and 0 bases at J, with 14 bases in the middle. CDR3 in DNA: TGTGCCAGCAGCCCGAGGGTTGGGAGCTCCTACAATGAGCAGTTCTTC. Translating it yields CASSPRVGSSYNEQFF.

This clone was seen a single time. The V gene is TRBV18, the J gene TRBJ1-5; 7 nucleotides align to TRBD1. CDR1 is KGHSH, CDR2 LQKENI, per germline. With V trimmed by 5 bases and J by 0 bases, 4 bases remained unmatched. CDR3 length equals 15 residues. DNA of the CDR3: TGTGCCAGCTCAGCGACAGGGATTAGCAATCAGCCCCAGCATTTT. Translated, it gives CASSATGISNQPQHF. The entire variable domain, with the rest obtained from reference TRBV18 and TRBJ1-5, is as follows: NAGVMQNPRHLVRRRGQEARLRCSPMKGHSHVYWYRQLPEEGLKFMVYLQKENIIDESGMPKERFSAEFPKEGPSILRIQQVVRGDSAAYFCASSATGISNQPQHFGDGTRLSIL.

CDR3 region: CASSITQGGTEAFF. Written as DNA, the CDR3 is TGTGCCAGCAGCATAACACAGGGGGGCACTGAAGCTTTCTTT. The V gene is TRBV9, the J gene TRBJ1-1; TRBD1 matches at 8 bases. The CDR3 is made up of 14 amino acids. Germline V lookup: CDR1 SGDLS, CDR2 YYNGEE. The J segment lost 4 bases and the V segment lost 4 bases, leaving 6 bases of the junction unmatched.

V is TRBV4-1 and J is TRBJ1-5; 7 nucleotides agree with TRBD1. Germline lookup yields CDR1 MGHRA and CDR2 YSYEKL. The V and J ends lost 4 bases and 7 bases, in that order; junction bases with no gene match: 4. This CDR3 region has 13 residues. CDR3 amino acids: CASSLGQSQPQHF. The CDR3, as DNA: TGCGCCAGCAGCCTGGGACAGTCCCAGCCCCAGCATTTT.

This rearrangement joins TRBV10-2 to TRBJ1-1; no clear D gene. CDR3 size: 14 residues. V lost 2 bases, J lost 0 bases, and 7 bases lay in between. Germline V lookup: CDR1 WSHSY, CDR2 SAAADI. CDR3 residues: CASSELALNTEAFF. CDR3 coding DNA: TGCGCCAGCAGTGAGCTAGCTCTGAACACTGAAGCTTTCTTT.

The V and J genes are TRBV4-2 and TRBJ2-7, with a possible D match to TRBD1 (6 bases). Trimming took off 0 bases at V and 2 bases at J, with 20 bases between the two ends. The CDR3 runs 18 residues. Germline V lookup: CDR1 LGHNA, CDR2 YNFKEQ. The CDR3 sequence is CASSQDLDGQHKTYEQYF. For the CDR3, the DNA is TGTGCCAGCAGCCAAGATCTGGATGGACAGCATAAAACCTACGAGCAGTACTTC.

The table lists this clone with a count of one. The chain joins TRBV10-2 to TRBJ2-1; D gene uncertain. Germline CDR1 reads WSHSY; CDR2 reads SAAADI. The ends were cut back, 2 bases at V and 0 bases at J, with 14 bases in the middle. The length of the CDR3 is 17 residues. The CDR3 here is CASSEAPLPFSYNEQFF. The CDR3 coding sequence is TGCGCCAGCAGTGAGGCGCCCCTACCCTTCTCCTACAATGAGCAGTTCTTC.

The chain combines TRBV6-5 with TRBJ1-4, with TRBD1 as a possible D gene (5 bases). CDR3 length: 13 amino acids. V was pared by 6 bases and J by 7 bases, with 12 bases between. Germline CDR1 is MNHEY and CDR2 is SVGAGI. The CDR3 DNA sequence: TGTGCCAGCAGGCAGGGCACGGCTGAAAAACTGTTTTTT. Translated: CASRQGTAEKLFF.

This chain links TRBV3-1 (or the pseudogene TRBV3-2) with TRBJ2-7; D remains ambiguous. This CDR3 contains 11 residues. Germline V gives CDR1 LGHDT, CDR2 YNNKEL (reference sequence). The V and J ends lost 1 base and 6 bases respectively, with 4 bases between them. DNA for the CDR3: TGTGCCAGCAGCCAAGCTTCCGAGCAGTACTTC. Its protein product is CASSQASEQYF.

In this sample, this clone turned up a few times. The V call is TRBV30, the J call TRBJ1-6, with D unclear. The germline V gene has CDR1 GTSNPN and CDR2 SVGIG (reference sequence). Trimming pared 4 bases from V and 7 bases from J, leaving 11 bases between. The CDR3 extends over 13 amino acids. The CDR3 DNA follows: TGTGCCTGGACGGTTGATTGGAATTCACCCCTCCACTTT. Translating gives CAWTVDWNSPLHF.

The chain couples TRBV12-3 or TRBV12-4 to TRBJ1-1; no firm D call. The CDR3 runs to 13 residues. Trimming pared 6 bases from V and 1 base from J, leaving 9 bases between. The CDR3 loop reads CASRLGGNTEAFF. In DNA form, the CDR3 reads TGTGCCAGCAGACTCGGAGGGAACACTGAAGCTTTCTTT.

The rearrangement links TRBV2 to TRBJ1-2, with 8 bases identical to TRBD1. Germline-derived CDR1 and CDR2 are SNHLY and FYNNEI. The junction had 14 bases not matched to a gene; V was cut back by 4 bases and J by 4 bases. The CDR3 totals 17 residues. The CDR3 DNA is TGTGCCAGCAGTGTAAAAAAAGGACAGGGACCATTCTATGGCTACACCTTC. As protein: CASSVKKGQGPFYGYTF.

This clone occurred once. This chain joins TRBV4-3 and TRBJ1-4, with TRBD1 matching over 9 bases. V lost 4 bases, J lost 8 bases, and 11 bases stayed unmatched. The CDR3 extends over 16 amino acids. Germline V gene sequence: CDR1 LGHNA, CDR2 YSLEER. The CDR3 nucleotides are TGCGCCAGCAGCCGGACTACGGGACAGGGAGGGGAAAAACTGTTTTTT. It is translated as CASSRTTGQGGEKLFF.